This T cell receptor (beta chain) stems from a study of blood T cell repertoires in COVID-19. This CDR3 comprises 12 residues. Trimming stripped 8 bases from V and 3 bases from J, with 10 bases between. Germline V lookup: CDR1 MNHEY, CDR2 SVGAGI. The repertoire was sequenced with immunoSEQ multiplex PCR; TCRdb's copy has only in-frame clones and lacks some. The repertoire includes some 420,000 clones, 80% to 90% of them detected once, and roughly 1.1% sits in the top ten. V gene TRBV6-5 combines with J gene TRBJ2-5; TRBD1 might be the D (6 bases). The material sequenced was PBMCs or T cells enriched from blood (not recorded which). This sequence originates from a young man who had recovered from COVID-19. The CDR3 sequence is CASGTNKETQYF. CDR3 nucleotide sequence: TGTGCCAGCGGGACAAACAAAGAGACCCAGTACTTC.